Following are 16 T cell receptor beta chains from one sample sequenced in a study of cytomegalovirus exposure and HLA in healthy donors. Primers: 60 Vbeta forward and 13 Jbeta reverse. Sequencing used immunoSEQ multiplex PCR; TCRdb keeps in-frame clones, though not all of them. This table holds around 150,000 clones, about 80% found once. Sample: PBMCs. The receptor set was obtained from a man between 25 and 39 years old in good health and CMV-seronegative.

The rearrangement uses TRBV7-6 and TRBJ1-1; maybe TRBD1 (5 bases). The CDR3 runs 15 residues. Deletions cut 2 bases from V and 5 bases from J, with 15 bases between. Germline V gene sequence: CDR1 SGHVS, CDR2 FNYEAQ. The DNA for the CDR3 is TGTGCCAGCAGCTTATTCGGAACAGGAATAACTGAAGCTTTCTTT. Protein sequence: CASSLFGTGITEAFF.

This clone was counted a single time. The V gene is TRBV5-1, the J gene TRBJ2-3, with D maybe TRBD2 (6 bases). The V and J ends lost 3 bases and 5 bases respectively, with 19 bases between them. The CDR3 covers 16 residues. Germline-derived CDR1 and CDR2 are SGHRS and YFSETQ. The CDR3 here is CASSSTPAGTGDTQYF. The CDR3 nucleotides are TGCGCCAGCAGCTCAACCCCTGCGGGGACGGGAGATACGCAGTATTTT.

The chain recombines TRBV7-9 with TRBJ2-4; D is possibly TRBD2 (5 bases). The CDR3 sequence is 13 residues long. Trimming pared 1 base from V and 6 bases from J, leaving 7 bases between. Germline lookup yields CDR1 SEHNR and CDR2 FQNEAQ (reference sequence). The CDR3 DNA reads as TGTGCCAGCAGCTTAGGACGGGGAAACATTCAGTACTTC. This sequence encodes CASSLGRGNIQYF.

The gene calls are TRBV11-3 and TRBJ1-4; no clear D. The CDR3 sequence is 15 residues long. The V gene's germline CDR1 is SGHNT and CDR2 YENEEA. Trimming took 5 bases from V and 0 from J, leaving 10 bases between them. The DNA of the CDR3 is TGTGCCAGCAGCCTTATCGGTGCAACTAATGAAAAACTGTTTTTT. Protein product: CASSLIGATNEKLFF.

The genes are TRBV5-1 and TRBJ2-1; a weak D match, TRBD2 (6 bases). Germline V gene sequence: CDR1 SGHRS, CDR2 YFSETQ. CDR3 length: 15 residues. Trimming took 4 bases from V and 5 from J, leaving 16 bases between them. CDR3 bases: TGCGCCAGCAGCCCCACGGCGGGGAGAAACAATGAGCAGTTCTTC. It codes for CASSPTAGRNNEQFF.

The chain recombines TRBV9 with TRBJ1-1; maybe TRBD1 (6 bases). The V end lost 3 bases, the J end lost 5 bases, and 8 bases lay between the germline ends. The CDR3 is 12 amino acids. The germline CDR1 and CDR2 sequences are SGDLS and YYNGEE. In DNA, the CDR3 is TGTGCCAGCAGCGGAGGGGGTACTGAAGCTTTCTTT. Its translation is CASSGGGTEAFF.

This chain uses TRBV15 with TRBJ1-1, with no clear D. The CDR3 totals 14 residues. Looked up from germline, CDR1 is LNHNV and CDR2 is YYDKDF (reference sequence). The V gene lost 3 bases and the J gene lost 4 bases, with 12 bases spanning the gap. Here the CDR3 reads CATSREGTVTEAFF. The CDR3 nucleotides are TGTGCCACCAGCAGGGAGGGAACCGTCACTGAAGCTTTCTTT. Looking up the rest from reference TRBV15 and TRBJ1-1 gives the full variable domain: DAMVIQNPRYQVTQFGKPVTLSCSQTLNHNVMYWYQQKSSQAPKLLFHYYDKDFNNEADTPDNFQSRRPNTSFCFLDIRSPGLGDTAMYLCATSREGTVTEAFFGQGTRLTVV.

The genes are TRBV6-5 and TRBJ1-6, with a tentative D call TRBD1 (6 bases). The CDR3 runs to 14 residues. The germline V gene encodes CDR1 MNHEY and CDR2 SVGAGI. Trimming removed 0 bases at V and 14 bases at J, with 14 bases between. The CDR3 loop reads CASSYSLDSPSLHF. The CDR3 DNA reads TGTGCCAGCAGTTACTCCTTGGACAGTCCTTCCCTCCACTTT.

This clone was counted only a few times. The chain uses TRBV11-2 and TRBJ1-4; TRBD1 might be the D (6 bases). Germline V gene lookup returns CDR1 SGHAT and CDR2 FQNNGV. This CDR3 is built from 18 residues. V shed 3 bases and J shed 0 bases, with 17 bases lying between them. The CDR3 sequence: CASSLDRRIEATNEKLFF. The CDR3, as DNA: TGTGCCAGCAGCTTGGACAGACGAATTGAGGCAACTAATGAAAAACTGTTTTTT.

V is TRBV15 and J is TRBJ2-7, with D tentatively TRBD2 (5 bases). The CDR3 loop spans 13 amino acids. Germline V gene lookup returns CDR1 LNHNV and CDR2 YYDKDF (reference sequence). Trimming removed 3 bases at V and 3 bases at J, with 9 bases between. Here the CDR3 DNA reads TGTGCCACCAGCAGTTCCGGGAACTACGAGCAGTACTTC. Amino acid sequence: CATSSSGNYEQYF.

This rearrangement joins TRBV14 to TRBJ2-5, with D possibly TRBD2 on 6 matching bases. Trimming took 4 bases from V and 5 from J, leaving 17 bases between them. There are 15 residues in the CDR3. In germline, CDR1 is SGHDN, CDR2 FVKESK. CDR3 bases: TGTGCCAGCAGCCCCACCCTAGGAGGGAAGGAGACCCAGTACTTC. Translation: CASSPTLGGKETQYF.

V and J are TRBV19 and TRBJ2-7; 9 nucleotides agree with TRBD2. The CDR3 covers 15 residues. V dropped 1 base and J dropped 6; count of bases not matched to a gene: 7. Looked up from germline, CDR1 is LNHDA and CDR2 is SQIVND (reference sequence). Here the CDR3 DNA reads TGTGCCAGTAGTATAGGAGGCGGGAGGGCAATCGAGCAGTACTTC. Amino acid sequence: CASSIGGGRAIEQYF.

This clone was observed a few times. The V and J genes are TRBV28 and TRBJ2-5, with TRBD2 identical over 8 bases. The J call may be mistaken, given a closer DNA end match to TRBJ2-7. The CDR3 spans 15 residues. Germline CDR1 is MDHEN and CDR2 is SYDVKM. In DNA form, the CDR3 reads TGTGCCAGCAGTTTTACTAGCGGCGTCTCCTACGAGCAGTACTTC. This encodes CASSFTSGVSYEQYF.

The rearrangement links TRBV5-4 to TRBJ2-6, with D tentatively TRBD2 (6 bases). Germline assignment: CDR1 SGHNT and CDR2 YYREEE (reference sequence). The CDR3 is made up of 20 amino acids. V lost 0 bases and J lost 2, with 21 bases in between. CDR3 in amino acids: CASSLGRSPGGETGANVLTF. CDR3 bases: TGTGCCAGCAGCTTGGGCCGTTCCCCCGGGGGTGAGACTGGGGCCAACGTCCTGACTTTC.

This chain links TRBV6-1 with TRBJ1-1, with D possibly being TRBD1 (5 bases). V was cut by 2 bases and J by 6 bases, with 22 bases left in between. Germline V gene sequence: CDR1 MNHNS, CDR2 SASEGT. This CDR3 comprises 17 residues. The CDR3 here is CASSESTSWWGRPEAFF. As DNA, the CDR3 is TGTGCCAGCAGTGAATCCACCTCCTGGTGGGGCCGGCCTGAAGCTTTCTTT.

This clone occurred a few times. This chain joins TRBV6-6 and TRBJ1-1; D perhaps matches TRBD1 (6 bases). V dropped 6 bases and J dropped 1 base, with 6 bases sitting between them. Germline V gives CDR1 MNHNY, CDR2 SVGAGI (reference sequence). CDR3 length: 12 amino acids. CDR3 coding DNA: TGTGCCAGCAGACAGGGGAACACTGAAGCTTTCTTT. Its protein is CASRQGNTEAFF.